What follows describes a single T cell receptor (beta chain). This sample was included in a study of T cell responses to AZD1222 COVID-19 vaccine. J gave up 2 bases and V 5 bases, and 8 bases lay outside the gene matches. The length of the CDR3 is 15 residues. Germline CDR1 is SEHNR and CDR2 is FQNEAQ (reference sequence). Produced via immunoSEQ multiplex PCR; TCRdb's table is partial and in-frame only. This repertoire shows more than 85,000 clones, more than 85% found once; its top ten account for around 5.1%. The material was peripheral blood, obtained on day 0 of AZD1222 vaccination. The TCR originated in an adult in good health. V gene TRBV7-9 combines with J gene TRBJ2-7, with 8 bases identical to TRBD2. The CDR3 sequence: CASSLTSGPTYEQYF. The CDR3 nucleotides are TGTGCCAGCAGCCTCACTAGCGGACCCACCTACGAGCAGTACTTC. The complete variable domain, with remaining parts taken from reference TRBV7-9 and TRBJ2-7, reads DTGVSQNPRHKITKRGQNVTFRCDPISEHNRLYWYRQTLGQGPEFLTYFQNEAQLEKSRLLSDRFSAERPKGSFSTLEIQRTEQGDSAMYLCASSLTSGPTYEQYFGPGTRLTVT.